One sample yielded the 27 T cell receptor beta chains listed below, sequenced in a study of post-analysis software for immune sequencing data. Study-level points and caveats: When patients were compared with controls, five TRBV segments were more frequent, TRBV5-6, TRBV5-1 and TRBV20-1 among them.

Presence of unique molecular identifiers characterized the TCR beta cDNA libraries. Each CDR3 protein gets one entry after TCRdb re-called the PCR reads with MiXCR. This table has roughly 400,000 distinct CDR3 sequences, roughly 40% appearing once. No antigen has been identified for these receptors. The sequencing sample was made of blood. These TCRs come from a girl aged 2 to 9 with multiple sclerosis.

This clonotype showed up just a few times. The genes are TRBV6-6 and TRBJ2-5; no definite D call. With 6 bases removed from V and 2 bases from J, the gap between germline ends came to 13 bases. Germline V gene data show CDR1 as MNHNY and CDR2 as SVGAGI (reference sequence). The CDR3 is 14 residues long. CDR3 nucleotides: TGTGCCAGCAGGGGGTACCTTGGGCAAGAGACCCAGTACTTC. Translation: CASRGYLGQETQYF.

The rearrangement links TRBV6-6 to TRBJ2-4; maybe TRBD1 (5 bases). Germline V gene lookup returns CDR1 MNHNY and CDR2 SVGAGI (reference sequence). This CDR3 contains 13 residues. Deletions cut 6 bases from V and 6 bases from J, with 12 bases between. CDR3 coding DNA: TGTGCCAGCAGCCCGAGACAGCTAAACATTCAGTACTTC. Translated, it gives CASSPRQLNIQYF.

Of note for this clonotype: The junction departs from germline at one end; a sequencing error may be responsible. The genes are TRBV28 and TRBJ2-7; the D is unclear. The CDR3 totals 14 residues. Looked up from germline, CDR1 is MDHEN and CDR2 is SYDVKM. CDR3 in amino acids: CTSRPVRGRYEQYF. DNA for the CDR3: TGTACCAGCAGGCCTGTGAGAGGCCGCTACGAGCAGTACTTC.

V usage is TRBV7-2 and J usage is TRBJ2-1; TRBD1 or TRBD2 may be the D gene (7 bases each). The length of the CDR3 is 14 residues. CDR1 and CDR2 from the germline V gene are SGHTA and FQGNSA. Deletions cut 4 bases from V and 4 bases from J, with 11 bases between. CDR3: CASSSRGGYNEQFF. CDR3 coding DNA: TGTGCCAGCAGCTCCAGGGGGGGATACAATGAGCAGTTCTTC.

This clonotype was observed a handful of times. The chain recombines TRBV12-3 or TRBV12-4 with TRBJ1-1, with D possibly TRBD1 on 6 matching bases. V was clipped by 5 bases and J by 1 base, with 17 bases between them. This CDR3 region has 16 residues. The CDR3 spells CASSPRASDRNTEAFF. The CDR3 bases are TGTGCCAGCAGTCCCCGCGCATCGGACAGGAACACTGAAGCTTTCTTT.

A few counts support this clonotype. This sequence joins TRBV10-2 and TRBJ2-5; possible D gene TRBD1, 5 bases. Per germline, CDR1 WSHSY and CDR2 SAAADI. V was trimmed by 9 bases and J by 7 bases, leaving 12 bases between them. The length of the CDR3 is 11 residues. Here the CDR3 reads CARGKGWTQYF. As DNA, the CDR3 is TGCGCCAGGGGTAAGGGGTGGACCCAGTACTTC.

This clonotype was seen at least ten times. The CDR3 bases are TGTGCCAGCAGCACCCTTGGGGGTAGCACAGATACGCAGTATTTT. This sequence encodes CASSTLGGSTDTQYF. The genes are TRBV9 and TRBJ2-3; D could derive from TRBD1 or TRBD2 (5 bases each). Between the trimmed V and J ends, which lost 4 bases and 0 bases, there was a span of 12 bases. The CDR3 spans 15 residues. Per the germline V gene, CDR1 is SGDLS and CDR2 is YYNGEE. The whole variable domain, filled in from reference TRBV9 and TRBJ2-3, reads DSGVTQTPKHLITATGQRVTLRCSPRSGDLSVYWYQQSLDQGLQFLIQYYNGEERAKGNILERFSAQQFPDLHSELNLSSLELGDSALYFCASSTLGGSTDTQYFGPGTRLTVL.

The genes are TRBV12-3 or TRBV12-4 and TRBJ2-2; D is possibly TRBD2 (6 bases). The length of the CDR3 is 14 residues. Trimming left V 3 bases short and J 5 bases short, with 10 bases between. The CDR3 DNA sequence: TGTGCCAGCAGTTTGGAGGGTTGGACCGGGGAGCTGTTTTTT. It translates to CASSLEGWTGELFF.

V is TRBV6-6 and J is TRBJ2-6; D may be TRBD2 (6 bases). V gave up 4 bases and J gave up 0 bases, with 13 bases separating them. The CDR3 is made up of 17 amino acids. CDR1 is MNHNY, CDR2 SVGAGI, per germline (reference sequence). CDR3 residues: CASSCSRGSSGANVLTF. The CDR3 DNA reads as TGTGCCAGCAGTTGCTCGCGGGGCAGCTCTGGGGCCAACGTCCTGACTTTC.

This sequence joins TRBV2 and TRBJ1-6; 10 bases line up with TRBD1. Per the germline V gene, CDR1 is SNHLY and CDR2 is FYNNEI. V shed 6 bases and J 5 bases; nucleotides not matched to a gene: 7. CDR3 size: 16 residues. The CDR3: CASSYGQGGDNSPLHF. Here the CDR3 DNA reads TGTGCCAGCAGCTACGGACAGGGGGGTGATAATTCACCCCTCCACTTT. Supplemented by reference TRBV2 and TRBJ1-6, the full variable domain reads EPEVTQTPSHQVTQMGQEVILRCVPISNHLYFYWYRQILGQKVEFLVSFYNNEISEKSEIFDDQFSVERPDGSNFTLKIRSTKLEDSAMYFCASSYGQGGDNSPLHFGNGTRLTVT.

This chain links TRBV6-2 or TRBV6-3 with TRBJ1-2; a possible D gene is TRBD1 (5 bases). The CDR3 contains 14 residues. V was trimmed by 6 bases and J by 4 bases, leaving 15 bases between them. Germline V gives CDR1 MNHEY, CDR2 SVGEGT. The CDR3 protein is CASSTYTGVYGYTF. CDR3 nucleotide sequence: TGTGCCAGCAGCACCTACACAGGCGTCTATGGCTACACCTTC.

The chain links TRBV28 to TRBJ2-1; 9 bases align to TRBD1. This CDR3 region has 15 residues. The germline gives CDR1 MDHEN, CDR2 SYDVKM. The ends lost 7 bases at V and 7 bases at J; junction bases unmatched: 11. The chain's CDR3 is CASTERGQGYNEQFF. The CDR3 bases are TGTGCCAGCACCGAGAGGGGACAGGGCTATAATGAGCAGTTCTTC. The full variable domain, rest sourced from reference TRBV28 and TRBJ2-1, is DVKVTQSSRYLVKRTGEKVFLECVQDMDHENMFWYRQDPGLGLRLIYFSYDVKMKEKGDIPEGYSVSREKKERFSLILESASTNQTSMYLCASTERGQGYNEQFFGPGTRLTVL.

The chain recombines TRBV20-1 with TRBJ2-1; a possible D gene is TRBD2 (5 bases). V lost 1 base, J lost 8 bases, and 12 bases lay in between. This CDR3 contains 13 residues. Germline values: CDR1 DFQATT, CDR2 SNEGSKA (reference sequence). This CDR3 is CSARGTQSYEQFF. The CDR3, as DNA: TGCAGTGCTAGAGGGACTCAATCGTATGAGCAGTTCTTC.

This clonotype was seen more than once but under ten times. The genes are TRBV20-1 and TRBJ1-2, with 11 bases that match TRBD1. Germline loops: CDR1 DFQATT, CDR2 SNEGSKA (reference sequence). V dropped 6 bases and J dropped 7; count of bases not matched to a gene: 13. CDR3 length equals 15 residues. The CDR3 reads CSAPQTPDRGLGYTF. The CDR3 bases are TGCAGTGCCCCGCAAACCCCGGACAGGGGGCTTGGCTACACCTTC.

The rearrangement uses TRBV3-1 and TRBJ2-7, with 11 nucleotides matching TRBD2. The end of the DNA aligns better with TRBJ2-5, so the J call may be wrong. The CDR3 sequence is 17 residues long. The germline V gene encodes CDR1 LGHDT and CDR2 YNNKEL (reference sequence). CDR3 loop: CASSRSPVASGRETQYF. CDR3 nucleotide sequence: TGTGCCAGCAGCCGAAGCCCCGTGGCTAGCGGGAGGGAGACCCAGTACTTC.

This chain connects TRBV5-1 to TRBJ2-7; 7 positions agree with TRBD2. The CDR3 is made up of 14 amino acids. The junction had 10 bases not matched to a gene; V was cut back by 3 bases and J by 7 bases. Germline V gives CDR1 SGHRS, CDR2 YFSETQ. CDR3 nucleotide sequence: TGCGCCAGCAGCTGGACTAGGGGACTGTATGAGCAGTACTTC. Residues: CASSWTRGLYEQYF. Full variable domain (remainder filled in from reference TRBV5-1 and TRBJ2-7): KAGVTQTPRYLIKTRGQQVTLSCSPISGHRSVSWYQQTPGQGLQFLFEYFSETQRNKGNFPGRFSGRQFSNSRSEMNVSTLELGDSALYLCASSWTRGLYEQYFGPGTRLTVT.

This chain uses TRBV5-1 with TRBJ1-4, with TRBD1 as a possible D gene (6 bases). The CDR3 sequence is 16 residues long. The germline V and J ends were trimmed by 3 bases and 0 bases, with 12 bases remaining between them. Per the germline V gene, CDR1 is SGHRS and CDR2 is YFSETQ. The CDR3, as DNA: TGCGCCAGCAGCTCAGGGGACGTTGCAACTAATGAAAAACTGTTTTTT. Protein sequence: CASSSGDVATNEKLFF.

The chain combines TRBV6-1 with TRBJ1-2; possible D gene TRBD1, 5 bases. The germline V gene has CDR1 MNHNS and CDR2 SASEGT. CDR3 length: 12 amino acids. The ends were cut back, 4 bases at V and 8 bases at J, with 11 bases in the middle. CDR3 protein: CASSAGLVGYTF. CDR3 DNA: TGTGCCAGCAGTGCAGGGTTGGTCGGCTACACCTTC.

This clonotype was picked up a small number of times. The CDR3 region has the DNA TGTGCCAGCAGTTACTCATCTACTAGCGGGAGTTCCGAGCAGTACTTC. This encodes CASSYSSTSGSSEQYF. The chain joins TRBV6-5 to TRBJ2-7; TRBD2 matches at 11 bases. The V and J ends lost 0 bases and 6 bases, in that order; junction bases with no gene match: 7. Germline V lookup: CDR1 MNHEY, CDR2 SVGAGI. This CDR3 region has 16 residues.

The rearrangement joins TRBV29-1 to TRBJ2-1, with D uncertain. The germline gives CDR1 SQVTM, CDR2 ANQGSEA. V gave up 2 bases and J gave up 4 bases, with 15 bases separating them. CDR3 size: 15 residues. This CDR3 is CSVEWLTSIYNEQFF. CDR3 DNA sequence: TGCAGCGTTGAATGGTTAACCTCTATTTACAATGAGCAGTTCTTC.

This clonotype was counted only a few times. The J gene is TRBJ2-7, the V gene TRBV3-1, with no clear D. V was clipped by 1 base and J by 2 bases, with 6 bases between them. The CDR3 is made up of 13 amino acids. Germline V CDR1 and CDR2: LGHDT, YNNKEL (reference sequence). The CDR3 nucleotides are TGTGCCAGCAGCCAAGTCAACCCCTACGAGCAGTACTTC. Residues: CASSQVNPYEQYF.

V usage is TRBV28 and J usage is TRBJ1-2; 8 bases line up with TRBD1. V shed 4 bases, J shed 12 bases, and the junction held 22 bases outside the gene matches. The germline V gene encodes CDR1 MDHEN and CDR2 SYDVKM. The CDR3 is made up of 17 amino acids. DNA of the CDR3: TGTGCCAGCAGTTCCCAGGGACAGGATAGAAGAACGGAGGGTAACACCTTC. Translating gives CASSSQGQDRRTEGNTF.

The chain is built from TRBV28 and TRBJ2-1, with TRBD1 matching 8 bases. The germline V gene has CDR1 MDHEN and CDR2 SYDVKM. The CDR3 has 14 amino acids. Trimming at V came to 6 bases and at J to 5 bases, leaving 6 bases not matched to a gene. This CDR3 is CASRLDRVHNEQFF. The CDR3 coding sequence is TGTGCCAGCAGGCTGGACAGGGTACACAATGAGCAGTTCTTC.

The CDR3 coding sequence is TGTGCCATCCCGACAGGGGGCGATTTTAATGAAGCTTTCTTT. Protein product: CAIPTGGDFNEAFF. This chain connects TRBV24-1 to TRBJ1-1; TRBD1 aligns across 10 bases. Germline CDR1 and CDR2: KGHDR and SFDVKD. This CDR3 region has 14 residues. Trimming at V came to 11 bases and at J to 7 bases, leaving 12 bases not matched to a gene.

The chain is built from TRBV29-1 and TRBJ1-6, with TRBD1 as a possible D gene (6 bases). CDR1 is SQVTM, CDR2 ANQGSEA, per germline. The CDR3 loop spans 13 amino acids. Between the trimmed V and J ends, which lost 5 bases and 10 bases, there was a span of 15 bases. CDR3 sequence reads: CSVRAGDNSPLHF. The CDR3 DNA reads TGCAGCGTTCGCGCAGGGGACAACTCACCCCTCCACTTT.

About this clonotype itself: The junction departs from germline at one end; a sequencing error may be responsible. The chain couples TRBV14 to TRBJ2-1; 10 bases are shared with TRBD2. Germline V CDR1 and CDR2: SGHDN, FVKESK. The CDR3 is 17 residues long. This CDR3 is CASGQLNGTSEPNEQFF. The DNA of the CDR3 is TGTGCCAGCGGCCAACTTAACGGGACTAGCGAGCCCAATGAGCAGTTCTTC.

V usage is TRBV20-1 and J usage is TRBJ1-1; D might be TRBD1 (5 bases). V dropped 6 bases and J dropped 7 bases, with 18 bases sitting between them. Germline V gene data show CDR1 as DFQATT and CDR2 as SNEGSKA (reference sequence). This CDR3 is 13 amino acids long. CDR3: CSANLRGVIEAFF. CDR3 sequence (DNA): TGCAGTGCCAACCTCCGGGGCGTAATTGAAGCTTTCTTT.